This T cell receptor (beta chain) emerged from a study of cytomegalovirus exposure and HLA in healthy donors. Findings and caveats of the study: Researchers had no immune exposure information except CMV serostatus available. CMV antigen specificity was confirmed in vitro for a few CMV-associated chains.

On this clone: Its specificity is unknown.

It was with 60 Vbeta and 13 Jbeta primers that the PCR ran. In the original workflow: Per a later analysis, the number of unique TCR beta chains was 75 million to 90 million, of which roughly 11 million were shared. Some clones are missing from TCRdb's copy, which holds only in-frame ones; the method was immunoSEQ multiplex PCR. V and J calls and clone size follow that table, whereas D and trimming were derived from the DNA. The table records around 100,000 clones, 75% to 80% of them present only once. Specimen: PBMCs. This sequence was found in a man aged 60 to 69 in good health and CMV-seropositive.

Written as DNA, the CDR3 is TGCGCCAGCAGCCAAGAGCAGGCAGGCTTGGGCACCATATATTTT. Translating gives CASSQEQAGLGTIYF. The V call is TRBV4-1, the J call TRBJ1-3; D remains unclear. Germline loops: CDR1 MGHRA, CDR2 YSYEKL. This CDR3 has 15 residues. Trimming cost V 0 bases and J 9 bases, with 15 bases left between them.